This note documents a single T cell receptor beta chain sequence. Its matching antigen is unknown. This sample is drawn from a study of T cell responses to AZD1222 COVID-19 vaccine. Study-level results: Nearly half of spike-specific TCRs reportedly go after variant regions that carry no mutations. At baseline, seropositivity was found in only six or seven AZD1222 recipients. Samples come after the peak T cell response, not at day 14.

Generated by immunoSEQ multiplex PCR, the TCRdb table keeps only in-frame clones and is missing some. The data show 150,000 to 200,000 clones, 85% to 95% seen once. The germline gives CDR1 SGHRS, CDR2 YFSETQ. Trimming left V 5 bases short and J 8 bases short, with 19 bases between. The CDR3 is made up of 15 amino acids. The V gene is TRBV5-1, the J gene TRBJ1-4; tentatively, D is TRBD1 (5 bases). The receptor's source is an adult in good health. The specimen comprised peripheral blood, sampled on day 0 of AZD1222 vaccination. The CDR3 DNA sequence: TGCGCCAGCAGTTTCGATGTGACAGAGGGGGAAAAACTGTTTTTT. Translation: CASSFDVTEGEKLFF.